The rows below give T cell receptor beta chains drawn from one sample of a study of technical replicates of blood from a few donors. Using immunoSEQ multiplex PCR, the repertoire was profiled, and TCRdb retains in-frame clones only, with some absent. The table includes about 88,000 clones, roughly 93% detected once. The sample taken for sequencing was T cells isolated from PBMCs. Every receptor here comes from a human donor in good health. Each CDR3 is given with its conserved first and last residue. A D gene is named only where the DNA matches it firmly. Not every row has a clone size; where given, it reads once, few, many or a size class.

CDR3	DNA	size	D	V	J
CASSQIAGGLQETQYF	TGTGCCAGCTCACAGATAGCGGGAGGTCTCCAAGAGACCCAGTACTTC	-	TRBD2	TRBV18	TRBJ2-5
CASSDIESIMNEQFF	TGTGCCAGCAGTGACATAGAGTCGATAATGAATGAGCAGTTCTTC	-	-	TRBV6-4	TRBJ2-1
CASSLQDSPNTEAFF	TGTGCCAGCAGCTTACAGGACAGCCCGAACACTGAAGCTTTCTTT	once	-	TRBV11-3	TRBJ1-1
CASSLGLSNEQFF	TGCGCCAGCTCGCTGGGACTATCTAATGAGCAGTTCTTC	-	TRBD2	TRBV4-1	TRBJ2-1
CASSQGRGSGNTIYF	TGTGCCAGCAGCCAAGGTCGGGGTTCTGGAAACACCATATATTTT	-	-	TRBV14	TRBJ1-3
CASSFMEMAEAFF	TGTGCCAGCAGCTTTATGGAGATGGCTGAAGCTTTCTTT	-	-	TRBV7-9	TRBJ1-1
CASSPQGLEGYGYTF	TGTGCCAGCTCACCGCAGGGGCTAGAGGGCTATGGCTACACCTTC	-	-	TRBV18	TRBJ1-2
CASSVDDRVGYTEAFF	TGTGCCAGCAGCGTTGATGACAGGGTTGGGTACACTGAAGCTTTCTTT	-	TRBD1	TRBV7-6	TRBJ1-1
CASSIGGGRRTEAFF	TGTGCCAGTAGTATCGGGGGGGGCAGGCGCACTGAAGCTTTCTTT	-	-	TRBV19	TRBJ1-1
CAWSVEQGQSPLHF	TGTGCCTGGAGTGTTGAACAGGGCCAGTCACCCCTCCACTTT	-	-	TRBV30	TRBJ1-6
CASSQKTLHVVQQYF	TGTGCCAGCAGCCAAAAGACACTCCACGTAGTTCAGCAGTACTTC	-	-	TRBV6-5	TRBJ2-7
CASSSSATVLYGYTF	TGTGCCAGCAGCTCCTCGGCGACTGTTCTTTATGGCTACACCTTC	-	-	TRBV7-9	TRBJ1-2
CASSFRVDGTEAFF	TGTGCCAGCAGTTTCAGGGTTGACGGCACTGAAGCTTTCTTT	-	-	TRBV27	TRBJ1-1
CASSSRVDPIAGVSTSTDTQYF	TGCGCCAGCAGCTCCCGAGTGGACCCTATAGCGGGGGTATCCACTAGCACAGATACGCAGTATTTT	-	TRBD2	TRBV5-1	TRBJ2-3
CASRGLAASSYNEQFF	TGTGCCAGCAGAGGATTAGCGGCAAGCTCCTACAATGAGCAGTTCTTC	-	-	TRBV2	TRBJ2-1
CATSRDMESTNYGYTF	TGTGCCACCAGCAGAGATATGGAGAGTACGAACTATGGCTACACCTTC	-	-	TRBV15	TRBJ1-2
CASSQGQGTSTDTQYF	TGCGCCAGCAGCCAGGGACAGGGGACAAGCACAGATACGCAGTATTTT	-	TRBD1	TRBV4-1	TRBJ2-3
CASSLTVLFHEQFF	TGTGCCAGCAGCTTGACGGTCTTATTCCATGAGCAGTTCTTC	-	-	TRBV5-6	TRBJ2-1
CASSYSRLGVTQYF	TGTGCCAGCAGTTACTCGAGACTAGGAGTGACCCAGTACTTC	-	-	TRBV6-5	TRBJ2-5
CASTGDTGELFF	TGTGCCAGCACAGGGGACACCGGGGAGCTGTTTTTT	once	-	TRBV7-9	TRBJ2-2
CASSLRQGAETQYF	TGTGCCAGCAGCTTAAGGCAGGGGGCGGAGACCCAGTACTTC	-	TRBD1	TRBV7-6	TRBJ2-5
CASSHSGDTDTQYF	TGCGCCAGCAGCCATAGCGGGGACACAGATACGCAGTATTTT	-	TRBD2	TRBV4-1	TRBJ2-3
CAGRRRDSETQYF	TGTGCCGGCCGCCGTAGGGACAGTGAGACCCAGTACTTC	-	TRBD1	TRBV2	TRBJ2-5
CASSPRQGLSDGYTF	TGCGCCAGCAGCCCTAGACAGGGCCTGTCGGATGGCTACACCTTC	-	TRBD1	TRBV4-1	TRBJ1-2
CASSQDGRGGVTDTQYF	TGTGCCAGCAGCCAAGATGGTAGGGGGGGGGTCACAGATACGCAGTATTTT	-	-	TRBV4-2	TRBJ2-3
CASSLSGSGYEQYF	TGTGCCAGCAGCCTAAGCGGGAGCGGCTACGAGCAGTACTTC	-	TRBD2	TRBV7-6	TRBJ2-7
CASSFQLARHTGELFF	TGTGCCAGCAGTTTTCAGCTAGCGAGACACACCGGGGAGCTGTTTTTT	-	-	TRBV6-6	TRBJ2-2
CASSNPGQGIRNSPLHF	TGTGCCAGTAGTAACCCGGGACAGGGGATTCGTAATTCACCCCTCCACTTT	-	TRBD1	TRBV19	TRBJ1-6
CASGARWLTATGYGYTF	TGTGCCAGCGGCGCTCGGTGGTTGACGGCGACGGGCTATGGCTACACCTTC	-	-	TRBV27	TRBJ1-2
CASSENRPTGWYQPQHF	TGTGCCAGCAGTGAAAATCGACCGACAGGGTGGTATCAGCCCCAGCATTTT	-	TRBD1	TRBV6-1	TRBJ1-5
CASSRSPLGGARYGGYTF	TGTGCCAGCAGCCGTAGTCCGCTGGGGGGGGCCAGATACGGTGGCTACACCTTC	-	-	TRBV11-2	TRBJ1-2
CASSSTGSQETQYF	TGCGCCAGCAGTTCGACAGGGTCCCAAGAGACCCAGTACTTC	-	TRBD1	TRBV5-1	TRBJ2-5
CASSGGLNEQYF	TGTGCCAGCAGTGGAGGGCTCAACGAGCAGTACTTC	-	-	TRBV2	TRBJ2-7
CASSPPSGGGTDTQYF	TGTGCCAGCAGCCCGCCTTCGGGGGGGGGCACAGATACGCAGTATTTT	-	TRBD2	TRBV9	TRBJ2-3
CASSPFGGQGFNEQFF	TGTGCCAGCTCACCATTTGGAGGACAGGGTTTCAATGAGCAGTTCTTC	-	TRBD1	TRBV18	TRBJ2-1
CASSQVEGISFETQYF	TGTGCCAGCAGCCAAGTAGAGGGAATCTCCTTTGAGACCCAGTACTTC	-	-	TRBV2	TRBJ2-5
CASSSAGGRSTDTQYF	TGCGCCAGCAGCTCCGCGGGAGGGCGAAGCACAGATACGCAGTATTTT	-	TRBD2	TRBV5-1	TRBJ2-3
CASSSPPRERSLSREQFF	TGCGCCAGCAGCTCGCCCCCAAGGGAGCGCTCCCTATCCAGGGAGCAGTTCTTC	-	-	TRBV5-1	TRBJ2-1
CAISLAAQETQYF	TGTGCCATCAGTTTGGCGGCTCAAGAGACCCAGTACTTC	-	-	TRBV10-3	TRBJ2-5
CASSNSHTSSGNTIYF	TGTGCCAGTAGCAACAGCCATACCAGCTCTGGAAACACCATATATTTT	-	-	TRBV19	TRBJ1-3
CARQRDRGIWTYNSPLHF	TGCGCCAGACAAAGAGACAGGGGAATCTGGACCTATAATTCACCCCTCCACTTT	-	TRBD1	TRBV5-1	TRBJ1-6
CATRQGLAKNIQYF	TGTGCCACCCGACAGGGCCTAGCCAAAAACATTCAGTACTTC	once	TRBD1	TRBV6-5	TRBJ2-4
CASSLALGRLDTIYF	TGTGCCAGCAGCTTAGCGTTAGGGAGGCTGGACACCATATATTTT	-	-	TRBV7-2	TRBJ1-3
CASSPNRGTEAFF	TGTGCCAGCAGCCCCAACAGGGGCACTGAAGCTTTCTTT	-	TRBD1	TRBV5-4	TRBJ1-1
CASAGDEQYF	TGTGCCAGCGCCGGGGACGAGCAGTACTTC	-	-	TRBV6-1	TRBJ2-7
CASSERGQQNQPQHF	TGTGCCAGCAGTGAAAGGGGACAGCAAAATCAGCCCCAGCATTTT	-	TRBD1	TRBV6-1	TRBJ1-5
CASSFISYEQYF	TGTGCCAGCAGCTTTATCAGCTACGAGCAGTACTTC	-	-	TRBV7-9	TRBJ2-7
CASSRQTNQPQHF	TGTGCCAGCAGCAGACAGACAAATCAGCCCCAGCATTTT	-	-	TRBV6-4	TRBJ1-5
CASSLGQRGYTF	TGTGCCAGTAGTTTGGGGCAGCGCGGCTACACCTTC	-	-	TRBV19	TRBJ1-2
CASSRTGSSYEQYF	TGCGCCAGCAGCAGGACAGGTAGCTCCTACGAGCAGTACTTC	-	TRBD1	TRBV5-1	TRBJ2-7
CASRDRPATNEKLFF	TGTGCCAGCAGGGACAGGCCCGCAACTAATGAAAAACTGTTTTTT	-	TRBD1	TRBV27	TRBJ1-4
CASSTGYYGYTF	TGTGCCAGCAGCACAGGGTACTATGGCTACACCTTC	-	-	TRBV5-6	TRBJ1-2
CASRVREGAAYGYTF	TGTGCCAGTAGGGTCCGGGAGGGGGCGGCCTATGGCTACACCTTC	-	TRBD1	TRBV19	TRBJ1-2